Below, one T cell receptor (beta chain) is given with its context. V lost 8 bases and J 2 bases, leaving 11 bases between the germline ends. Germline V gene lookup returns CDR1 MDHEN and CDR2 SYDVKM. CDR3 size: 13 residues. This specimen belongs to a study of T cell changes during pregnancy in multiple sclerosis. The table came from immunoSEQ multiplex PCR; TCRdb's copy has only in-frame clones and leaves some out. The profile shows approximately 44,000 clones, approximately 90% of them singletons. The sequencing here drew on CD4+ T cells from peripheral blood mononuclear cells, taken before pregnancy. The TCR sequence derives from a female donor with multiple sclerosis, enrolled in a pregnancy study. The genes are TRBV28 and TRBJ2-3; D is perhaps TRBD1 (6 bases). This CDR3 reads CASPDSVTDTQYF. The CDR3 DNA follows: TGTGCCAGCCCGGACAGTGTCACAGATACGCAGTATTTT.